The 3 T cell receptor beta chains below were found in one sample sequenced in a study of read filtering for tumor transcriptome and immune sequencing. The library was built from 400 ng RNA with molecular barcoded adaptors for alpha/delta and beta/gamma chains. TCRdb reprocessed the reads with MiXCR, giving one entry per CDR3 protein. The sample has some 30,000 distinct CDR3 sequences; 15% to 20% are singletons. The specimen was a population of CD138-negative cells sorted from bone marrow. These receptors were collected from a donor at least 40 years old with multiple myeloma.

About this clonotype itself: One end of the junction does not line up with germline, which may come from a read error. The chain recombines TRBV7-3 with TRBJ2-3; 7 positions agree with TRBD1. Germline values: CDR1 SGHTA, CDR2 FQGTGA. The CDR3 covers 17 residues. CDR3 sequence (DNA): TGTGCCAGCAGCCCTTTCCGGGACAGAAACCAGTTAGATACGAAGTATTTT. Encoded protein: CASSPFRDRNQLDTKYF.

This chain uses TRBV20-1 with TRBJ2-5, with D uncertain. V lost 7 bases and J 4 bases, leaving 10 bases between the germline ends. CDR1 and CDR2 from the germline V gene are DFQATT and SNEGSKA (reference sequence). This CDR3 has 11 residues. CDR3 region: CSVPLGETQYF. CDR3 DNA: TGCAGTGTGCCCTTGGGAGAGACCCAGTACTTC.

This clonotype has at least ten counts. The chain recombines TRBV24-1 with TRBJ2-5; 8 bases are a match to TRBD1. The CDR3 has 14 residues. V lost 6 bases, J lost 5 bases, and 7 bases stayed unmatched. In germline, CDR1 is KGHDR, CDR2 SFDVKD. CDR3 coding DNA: TGTGCCACCAGTTCGCAGGGGGCACGGGAGACCCAGTACTTC. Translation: CATSSQGARETQYF.